The 5 T cell receptor beta chains given below trace back to one sample, sequenced in a study of cytomegalovirus exposure and HLA in healthy donors. TCRdb keeps only in-frame clones here, not all; method: immunoSEQ multiplex PCR. The table has around 250,000 clones, almost 90% seen once. The sample taken for sequencing was PBMCs. The receptors stem from a woman aged 18 to 35 in good health and CMV-seronegative.

The chain joins TRBV5-4 to TRBJ1-1, with D perhaps matching TRBD1 (6 bases). The CDR3 has 14 residues. Germline CDR1 reads SGHNT; CDR2 reads YYREEE (reference sequence). V dropped 9 bases and J dropped 2 bases, with 17 bases sitting between them. The CDR3 DNA sequence: TGTGCCACCCACGCCCCACAGGGTAACACTGAAGCTTTCTTT. Amino acid sequence: CATHAPQGNTEAFF.

This clone was observed once. J is TRBJ2-3 and V is TRBV19, with 9 bases identical to TRBD2. V lost 3 bases and J lost 4; bases outside the gene matches: 8. Germline lookup yields CDR1 LNHDA and CDR2 SQIVND (reference sequence). This CDR3 comprises 16 residues. The CDR3 DNA is TGTGCCAGTAGTATCCGTCTAGCGGGGCTCGCAGATACGCAGTATTTT. Protein product: CASSIRLAGLADTQYF.

This clone is a singleton in its sample. CDR3 residues: CSAKLMTSNTEAFF. CDR3 sequence (DNA): TGCAGCGCTAAGTTGATGACATCGAACACTGAAGCTTTCTTT. The chain uses TRBV29-1 and TRBJ1-1; no firm D call. The CDR3 consists of 14 residues. The germline V and J ends were trimmed by 7 bases and 1 base, with 16 bases remaining between them. CDR1 SQVTM and CDR2 ANQGSEA come from the germline V gene. The full variable domain, its missing parts supplied by reference TRBV29-1 and TRBJ1-1, is SAVISQKPSRDICQRGTSLTIQCQVDSQVTMMFWYRQQPGQSLTLIATANQGSEATYESGFVIDKFPISRPNLTFSTLTVSNMSPEDSSIYLCSAKLMTSNTEAFFGQGTRLTVV.

The V gene is TRBV7-9, the J gene TRBJ1-1, with D uncertain. Germline V gives CDR1 SEHNR, CDR2 FQNEAQ (reference sequence). V was clipped by 3 bases and J by 5 bases, with 13 bases between them. The CDR3 is 14 amino acids. Here the CDR3 reads CASSFTGKVTEAFF. For the CDR3, the DNA is TGTGCCAGCAGCTTTACGGGGAAGGTGACTGAAGCTTTCTTT.

The CDR3 region is CATSRDKGAYGYTF. In DNA, the CDR3 is TGTGCCACCAGCAGAGATAAGGGGGCATATGGCTACACCTTC. The rearrangement joins TRBV15 to TRBJ1-2; the match to TRBD1 covers 7 bases. Germline trimming cut 0 bases from V and 5 bases from J; bases unmatched to any gene: 3. The CDR3 sequence is 14 residues long. The germline V gene encodes CDR1 LNHNV and CDR2 YYDKDF (reference sequence).